The entry below describes one TCR beta chain. Its matching antigen is unknown. This sample was included in a study of OX40 agonist ivuxolimab in advanced cancers. TCRdb's table, derived via immunoSEQ multiplex PCR, lists solely in-frame clones and lacks some. The data contain around 19,000 clones, approximately 80% of them seen just once; the ten biggest clones take up 20% to 30%. Looked up from germline, CDR1 is MRHNA and CDR2 is SNTAGT. J was trimmed by 2 bases and V by 5 bases; bases with no gene match: 7. The CDR3 spans 16 residues. Study-wide results and caveats: Expanded clones tended on average to be more numerous among CD8+ T cells than CD4+. Circulating CD4+ and CD8+ T cells showed clonal expansion by week 6 at 0.1 to 3.0 mg/kg.

This rearrangement joins TRBV6-4 to TRBJ1-1; 11 bases are shared with TRBD1. The sequencing here drew on CD4+ or CD8+ T cells sorted from blood, taken in a trial of the OX40 agonist ivuxolimab. This receptor was taken from an adult with an advanced solid tumor such as melanoma, head and neck, liver or kidney cancer. The CDR3 sequence: CASSLQDRGQNTEAFF. The CDR3 region has the DNA TGTGCCAGCAGTTTACAGGACAGGGGGCAAAACACTGAAGCTTTCTTT.